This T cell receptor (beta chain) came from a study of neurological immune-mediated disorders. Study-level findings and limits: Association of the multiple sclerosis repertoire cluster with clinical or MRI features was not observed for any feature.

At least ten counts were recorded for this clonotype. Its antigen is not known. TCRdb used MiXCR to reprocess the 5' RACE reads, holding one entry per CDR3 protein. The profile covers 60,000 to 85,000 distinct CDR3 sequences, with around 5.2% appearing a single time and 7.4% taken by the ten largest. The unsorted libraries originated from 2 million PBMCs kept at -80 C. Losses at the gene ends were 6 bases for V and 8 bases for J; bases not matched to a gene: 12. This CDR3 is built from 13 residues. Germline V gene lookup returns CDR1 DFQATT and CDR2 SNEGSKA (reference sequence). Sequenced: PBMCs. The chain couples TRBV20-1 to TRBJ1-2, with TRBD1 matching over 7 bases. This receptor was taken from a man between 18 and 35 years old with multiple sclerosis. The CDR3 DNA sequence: TGCAGTGCAGTCATCACAGGGGAAAGAGGCTACACCTTC. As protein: CSAVITGERGYTF.